This entry describes one T cell receptor beta chain. Antigen unknown. These data come from a study of blood T cells in healthy people across ages. Broader study findings: A greater number of naive CD4+ cells and higher diversity distinguished long-lived donors from aged donors.

The use of a sample-barcoded 5' primer and a J-beta primer mix characterized a second PCR of roughly 6 to 12 cycles. A template-switch adaptor with 12 random nucleotides tagged each cDNA molecule. TCRdb reanalysed the 5' RACE reads using MiXCR and keeps one entry per CDR3 protein. Altogether roughly 800,000 distinct CDR3 sequences are present, 25% being singletons, with the ten largest covering roughly 3.5%. Trimming cost V 2 bases and J 7 bases; bases outside gene matches: 17. From germline, CDR1 is LGHDT and CDR2 YNNKEL (reference sequence). This CDR3 is 18 amino acids long. This sample also appeared in a second study, on T cells of mothers and their children. That paper notes: A few healthy Caucasian mothers served as donors, and their six children did as well. The yield was over 8.5 million TCR beta CDR3 reads from each mother and roughly 3 million from each child.

The V and J genes are TRBV3-1 and TRBJ2-7; TRBD2 aligns across 10 bases. Sequenced: blood. The source is a boy aged 5 to 17 in good health. CDR3 DNA sequence: TGTGCCAGCAGCCAACCCTTAGGACTAGCGGCCGGCCTGAGGGAGCAGTACTTC. Protein sequence: CASSQPLGLAAGLREQYF.